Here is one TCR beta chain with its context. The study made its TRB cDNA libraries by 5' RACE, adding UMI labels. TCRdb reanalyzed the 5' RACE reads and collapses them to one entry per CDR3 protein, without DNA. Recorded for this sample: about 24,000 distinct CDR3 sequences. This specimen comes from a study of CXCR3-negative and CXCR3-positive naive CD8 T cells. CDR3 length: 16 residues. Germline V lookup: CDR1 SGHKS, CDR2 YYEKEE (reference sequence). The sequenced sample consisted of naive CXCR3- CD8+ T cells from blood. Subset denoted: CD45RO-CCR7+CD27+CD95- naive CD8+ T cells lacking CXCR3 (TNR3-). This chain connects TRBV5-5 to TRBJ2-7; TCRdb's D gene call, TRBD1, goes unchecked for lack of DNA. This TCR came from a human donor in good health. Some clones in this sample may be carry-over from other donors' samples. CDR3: CASSAPGQGPYYEQYF.